The entry that follows covers one T cell receptor (beta chain) sequence. Assay: immunoSEQ multiplex PCR; the TCRdb copy retains only in-frame clones and omits some. The data show 150,000 or so clones, about 82% seen once. Germline CDR1 is PRHDT and CDR2 is FYEKMQ (reference sequence). The CDR3 covers 15 residues. Deletions cut 5 bases from V and 3 bases from J, with 17 bases between. This sample is part of a study of blood T cell repertoires in COVID-19. Across the whole study: Italy, Spain and the United States were the sources of the convalescent and acute COVID-19 samples. The analysed material was cDNA or gDNA that came from T cells, B-cell-depleted T cells, or PBMCs.

Input material: peripheral blood. The clonotype originates from a woman over 75 with active or convalescent COVID-19. The V and J genes are TRBV13 and TRBJ2-7, with a tentative D call TRBD1 (5 bases). The CDR3 is CASSAGHLENYEQYF. The CDR3 DNA reads TGTGCCAGCAGCGCAGGGCACCTAGAAAACTACGAGCAGTACTTC. Full variable domain (outside the CDR3, taken from reference TRBV13 and TRBJ2-7): AAGVIQSPRHLIKEKRETATLKCYPIPRHDTVYWYQQGPGQDPQFLISFYEKMQSDKGSIPDRFSAQQFSDYHSELNMSSLELGDSALYFCASSAGHLENYEQYFGPGTRLTVT.